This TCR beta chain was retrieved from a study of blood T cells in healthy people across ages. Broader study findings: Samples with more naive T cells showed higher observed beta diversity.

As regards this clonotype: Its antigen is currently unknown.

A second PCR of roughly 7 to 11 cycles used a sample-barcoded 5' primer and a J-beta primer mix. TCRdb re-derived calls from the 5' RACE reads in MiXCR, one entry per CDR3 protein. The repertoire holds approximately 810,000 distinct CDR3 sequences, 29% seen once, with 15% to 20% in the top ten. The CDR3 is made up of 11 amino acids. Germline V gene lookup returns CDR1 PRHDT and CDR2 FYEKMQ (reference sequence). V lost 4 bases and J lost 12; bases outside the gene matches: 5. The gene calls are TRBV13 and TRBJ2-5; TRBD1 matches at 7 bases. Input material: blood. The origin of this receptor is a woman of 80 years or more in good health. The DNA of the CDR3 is TGTGCCAGCAGCTACACAGGGGAGAAGTACTTC. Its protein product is CASSYTGEKYF.